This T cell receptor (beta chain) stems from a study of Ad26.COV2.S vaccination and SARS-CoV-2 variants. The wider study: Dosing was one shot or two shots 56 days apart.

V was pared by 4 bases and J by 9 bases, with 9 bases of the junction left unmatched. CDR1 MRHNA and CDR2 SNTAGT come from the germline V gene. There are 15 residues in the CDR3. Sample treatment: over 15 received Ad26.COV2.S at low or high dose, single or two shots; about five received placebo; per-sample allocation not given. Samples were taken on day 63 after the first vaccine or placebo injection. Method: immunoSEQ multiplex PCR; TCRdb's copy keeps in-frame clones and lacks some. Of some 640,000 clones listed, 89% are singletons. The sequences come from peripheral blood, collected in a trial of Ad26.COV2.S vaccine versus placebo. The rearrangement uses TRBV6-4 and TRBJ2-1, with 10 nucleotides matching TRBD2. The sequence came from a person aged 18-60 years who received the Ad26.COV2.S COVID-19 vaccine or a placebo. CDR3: CASSAFSGRITEQFF. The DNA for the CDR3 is TGTGCCAGCAGTGCTTTTAGCGGGAGGATCACTGAGCAGTTCTTC.